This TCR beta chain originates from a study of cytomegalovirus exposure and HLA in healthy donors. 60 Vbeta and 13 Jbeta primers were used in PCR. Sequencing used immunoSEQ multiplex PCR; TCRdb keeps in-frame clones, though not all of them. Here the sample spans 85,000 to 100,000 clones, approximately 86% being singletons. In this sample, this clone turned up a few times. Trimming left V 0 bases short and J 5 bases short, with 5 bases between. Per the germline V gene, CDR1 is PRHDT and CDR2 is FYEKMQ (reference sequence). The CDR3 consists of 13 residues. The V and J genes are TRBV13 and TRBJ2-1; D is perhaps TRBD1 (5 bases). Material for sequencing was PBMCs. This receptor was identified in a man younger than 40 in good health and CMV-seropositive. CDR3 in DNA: TGTGCCAGCAGCTTAGGAGGGGACAATGAGCAGTTCTTC. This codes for CASSLGGDNEQFF.